The sequence of this T cell receptor (beta chain) was determined in a study of T cells in Graves' hyperthyroidism and ophthalmopathy. Not enrolled were patients with uncontrolled infection, other autoimmune disease, pregnancy or lactation. The source of the PBMCs was approximately 10 ml of fresh peripheral blood. Regarding the study as a whole: Within blood appeared most thyroid clonotypes that had expanded above 0.001. Separation of ophthalmopathy from stable hyperthyroidism was achieved by a 13 V-J model.

Ten or more counts support this clonotype. The antigen is unknown. RNA transcripts gave rise to amplified TCR beta CDR3 regions. An initial round of RT-PCR targeting the TCR CDR3 relied on the HTBI primer set. In TCRdb, the multiplex PCR reads were re-called with MiXCR into one record per CDR3 protein. The data hold around 520,000 distinct CDR3 sequences, with approximately 25% observed a single time. The CDR3 is made up of 14 amino acids. In germline, CDR1 is MNHNS, CDR2 SASEGT. V was pared by 5 bases and J by 4 bases, with 4 bases of the junction left unmatched. Sequencing was carried out using blood. The chain carries TRBV6-1 and TRBJ2-5, with 10 positions matching TRBD2. The TCR comes from a woman in her twenties or thirties with Graves' ophthalmopathy. The CDR3 DNA follows: TGTGCCAGCAGTAGCGGGGGGGGCGTAGAGACCCAGTACTTC. This gives the protein CASSSGGGVETQYF.